These 18 T cell receptor beta chains share one sample of origin, sequenced in a study of T cells in Graves' hyperthyroidism and ophthalmopathy. Using RNA transcripts as the source, TCR beta CDR3 regions were amplified. The primer set for the first-round RT-PCR of the TCR CDR3 was HTBI. TCRdb passed the multiplex PCR reads through MiXCR, listing each CDR3 protein once. The sample lists hundreds of thousands of distinct CDR3 sequences, roughly 40% occurring once. The specimen was blood. The origin of the receptors is a man younger than 35 with Graves' hyperthyroidism.

This clonotype was picked up many times. The genes are TRBV10-3 and TRBJ2-7, with D possibly matching TRBD2 (6 bases). V lost 4 bases and J lost 3, with 13 bases in between. The germline CDR1 and CDR2 sequences are ENHRY and SYGVKD. This CDR3 has 14 residues. CDR3 DNA: TGTGCCATCAGTGTTGGAGGGGAAGTCTACGAGCAGTACTTC. Translating it yields CAISVGGEVYEQYF.

The chain recombines TRBV7-9 with TRBJ1-1; D is uncertain. Germline CDR1 SEHNR, CDR2 FQNEAQ (reference sequence). This CDR3 is built from 16 residues. Deletions cut 3 bases from V and 1 base from J, with 15 bases between. This CDR3 is CASSLEFVGWNTEAFF. DNA of the CDR3: TGTGCCAGCAGCTTGGAGTTTGTGGGTTGGAACACTGAAGCTTTCTTT.

V usage is TRBV6-6 and J usage is TRBJ2-2; 10 bases line up with TRBD2. From germline, CDR1 is MNHNY and CDR2 SVGAGI (reference sequence). V shed 5 bases, J shed 4 bases, and the junction held 7 bases outside the gene matches. There are 16 residues in the CDR3. This CDR3 reads CASSELGLASTGELFF. CDR3 in DNA: TGTGCCAGCAGTGAGTTGGGACTAGCGAGCACCGGGGAGCTGTTTTTT.

CDR3 sequence reads: CASSQYDGQPQHF. Here the CDR3 DNA reads TGCGCCAGCAGCCAATATGATGGTCAGCCCCAGCATTTT. This sequence joins TRBV4-1 and TRBJ1-5; D is unresolved. The V end lost 2 bases, the J end lost 6 bases, and 8 bases lay between the germline ends. The V gene's germline CDR1 is MGHRA and CDR2 YSYEKL. The CDR3 contains 13 residues.

This clonotype was observed many times. The junction departs from germline at one end; a sequencing error may be responsible. The rearrangement links TRBV13 to TRBJ1-5, with unresolved D. Germline V gene lookup returns CDR1 PRHDT and CDR2 FYEKMQ (reference sequence). There are 12 residues in the CDR3. CDR3 region: CASSLRHQLQHF. The CDR3 DNA follows: TGTGCCAGCAGCTTACGACACCAGCTCCAGCATTTT.

The rearrangement joins TRBV2 to TRBJ2-2; weak D call: TRBD2 (6 bases). The CDR3 is 16 residues long. Trimming left V 2 bases short and J 1 base short, with 11 bases between. Per germline, CDR1 SNHLY and CDR2 FYNNEI. The CDR3 is CASSELGLMNTGELFF. The CDR3 region has the DNA TGTGCCAGCAGTGAACTGGGACTCATGAACACCGGGGAGCTGTTTTTT.

The sample holds a few counts of this clonotype. This sequence joins TRBV5-1 and TRBJ2-2; D gene ambiguous. Trimming took 7 bases from V and 7 from J, leaving 14 bases between them. The germline V gene has CDR1 SGHRS and CDR2 YFSETQ. The CDR3 extends over 13 amino acids. The CDR3 is CASRAEVGGELFF. The CDR3 DNA reads TGCGCCAGCCGGGCAGAAGTAGGCGGGGAGCTGTTTTTT.

This clonotype has at least ten counts. The V gene is TRBV29-1, the J gene TRBJ2-7; D possibly uses TRBD1 or TRBD2 (6 bases each). Germline V lookup: CDR1 SQVTM, CDR2 ANQGSEA. V gave up 5 bases and J gave up 3 bases, with 20 bases separating them. The CDR3 has 15 amino acids. For the CDR3, the DNA is TGCAGCGTTCGAGTTGGAGGGGGAGGCTACTACGAGCAGTACTTC. Amino acids: CSVRVGGGGYYEQYF.

Details on this clonotype: A much larger clone differs by one base, so this may be a read error. The J gene is TRBJ2-5, the V gene TRBV12-3 or TRBV12-4; 8 bases are a match to TRBD2. The CDR3 totals 14 residues. CDR3 in DNA: TGTACCAGCAGTTTGAGCGGGAGCACAGAGACCCAGTACTTC. Translated: CTSSLSGSTETQYF.

The chain joins TRBV15 to TRBJ1-1, with 9 bases matching TRBD1. Germline assignment: CDR1 LNHNV and CDR2 YYDKDF (reference sequence). The J segment lost 11 bases and the V segment lost 3 bases, leaving 10 bases of the junction unmatched. The CDR3 contains 14 residues. CDR3 protein: CATSSGPTGGEAFF. The CDR3 DNA sequence: TGTGCCACCAGCAGTGGCCCGACAGGGGGAGAGGCTTTCTTT. The full variable domain, its missing parts supplied by reference TRBV15 and TRBJ1-1, is DAMVIQNPRYQVTQFGKPVTLSCSQTLNHNVMYWYQQKSSQAPKLLFHYYDKDFNNEADTPDNFQSRRPNTSFCFLDIRSPGLGDTAMYLCATSSGPTGGEAFFGQGTRLTVV.

This chain connects TRBV29-1 to TRBJ2-3; 8 nucleotides match TRBD2. The CDR3 length is 12 residues. In germline, CDR1 is SQVTM, CDR2 ANQGSEA. Losses at the gene ends were 4 bases for V and 6 bases for J; bases not matched to a gene: 3. The CDR3 sequence: CSVGAGADTQYF. The CDR3 nucleotides read TGCAGCGTTGGAGCGGGAGCTGATACGCAGTATTTT.

This clonotype was found a few times. CDR3 DNA: TGTGCGGCGCAGGGGAACACTGAAGCTTTCTTT. Its translation: CAAQGNTEAFF. This chain links TRBV6-6 with TRBJ1-1; weak D call: TRBD1 (5 bases). This CDR3 comprises 11 residues. Germline CDR1 MNHNY, CDR2 SVGAGI (reference sequence).

V is TRBV9 and J is TRBJ2-2; D is possibly TRBD1 (6 bases). Trimming left V 10 bases short and J 4 bases short, with 11 bases between. The germline gives CDR1 SGDLS, CDR2 YYNGEE. The CDR3 is 12 residues long. The CDR3 region is CALTGITGELFF. The CDR3 nucleotides read TGTGCCCTTACAGGGATCACCGGGGAGCTGTTTTTT.

This clonotype has a handful of counts. This chain joins TRBV6-1 and TRBJ2-5; perhaps D is TRBD1 or TRBD2 (5 bases each). V lost 6 bases, J lost 9 bases, and 17 bases lay in between. Germline CDR1 is MNHNS and CDR2 is SASEGT. This CDR3 has 13 amino acids. CDR3 amino acids: CASRGRTWVAQYF. In nucleotides, the CDR3 is TGTGCCAGCAGGGGACGGACATGGGTGGCCCAGTACTTC.

This clonotype was recorded at least ten times. V usage is TRBV29-1 and J usage is TRBJ2-7; D gene uncertain. CDR1 is SQVTM and CDR2 is ANQGSEA in the germline V gene. The CDR3 is made up of 12 amino acids. V was trimmed by 4 bases and J by 0 bases, leaving 7 bases between them. CDR3 sequence reads: CSVGPNSYEQYF. DNA for the CDR3: TGCAGCGTTGGGCCTAACTCCTACGAGCAGTACTTC.

V is TRBV29-1 and J is TRBJ1-1; TRBD1 is a possible D gene (5 bases). Germline CDR1 SQVTM, CDR2 ANQGSEA. This CDR3 contains 13 residues. V shed 8 bases and J shed 1 base, with 14 bases lying between them. DNA of the CDR3: TGCAGCCCGGGGGGGTCGGAGAACACTGAAGCTTTCTTT. Translated, it gives CSPGGSENTEAFF.

The sample holds a few counts of this clonotype. The V call is TRBV5-4, the J call TRBJ1-1, with 8 bases matching TRBD1. Losses at the gene ends were 4 bases for V and 1 base for J; bases not matched to a gene: 6. Looked up from germline, CDR1 is SGHNT and CDR2 is YYREEE (reference sequence). The CDR3 covers 15 residues. CDR3 nucleotide sequence: TGTGCCAGCAGCGCGGGACAGGCCTCGAACACTGAAGCTTTCTTT. It specifies CASSAGQASNTEAFF.

The chain employs TRBV9 and TRBJ2-7, with D perhaps TRBD2 (5 bases). V lost 3 bases to trimming and J lost 7 bases, with 11 bases between them. The CDR3 totals 12 residues. Germline V gene sequence: CDR1 SGDLS, CDR2 YYNGEE. The CDR3 loop is CASSGLTREQYF. The CDR3 DNA reads TGTGCCAGCAGCGGACTAACGCGAGAGCAGTACTTC.